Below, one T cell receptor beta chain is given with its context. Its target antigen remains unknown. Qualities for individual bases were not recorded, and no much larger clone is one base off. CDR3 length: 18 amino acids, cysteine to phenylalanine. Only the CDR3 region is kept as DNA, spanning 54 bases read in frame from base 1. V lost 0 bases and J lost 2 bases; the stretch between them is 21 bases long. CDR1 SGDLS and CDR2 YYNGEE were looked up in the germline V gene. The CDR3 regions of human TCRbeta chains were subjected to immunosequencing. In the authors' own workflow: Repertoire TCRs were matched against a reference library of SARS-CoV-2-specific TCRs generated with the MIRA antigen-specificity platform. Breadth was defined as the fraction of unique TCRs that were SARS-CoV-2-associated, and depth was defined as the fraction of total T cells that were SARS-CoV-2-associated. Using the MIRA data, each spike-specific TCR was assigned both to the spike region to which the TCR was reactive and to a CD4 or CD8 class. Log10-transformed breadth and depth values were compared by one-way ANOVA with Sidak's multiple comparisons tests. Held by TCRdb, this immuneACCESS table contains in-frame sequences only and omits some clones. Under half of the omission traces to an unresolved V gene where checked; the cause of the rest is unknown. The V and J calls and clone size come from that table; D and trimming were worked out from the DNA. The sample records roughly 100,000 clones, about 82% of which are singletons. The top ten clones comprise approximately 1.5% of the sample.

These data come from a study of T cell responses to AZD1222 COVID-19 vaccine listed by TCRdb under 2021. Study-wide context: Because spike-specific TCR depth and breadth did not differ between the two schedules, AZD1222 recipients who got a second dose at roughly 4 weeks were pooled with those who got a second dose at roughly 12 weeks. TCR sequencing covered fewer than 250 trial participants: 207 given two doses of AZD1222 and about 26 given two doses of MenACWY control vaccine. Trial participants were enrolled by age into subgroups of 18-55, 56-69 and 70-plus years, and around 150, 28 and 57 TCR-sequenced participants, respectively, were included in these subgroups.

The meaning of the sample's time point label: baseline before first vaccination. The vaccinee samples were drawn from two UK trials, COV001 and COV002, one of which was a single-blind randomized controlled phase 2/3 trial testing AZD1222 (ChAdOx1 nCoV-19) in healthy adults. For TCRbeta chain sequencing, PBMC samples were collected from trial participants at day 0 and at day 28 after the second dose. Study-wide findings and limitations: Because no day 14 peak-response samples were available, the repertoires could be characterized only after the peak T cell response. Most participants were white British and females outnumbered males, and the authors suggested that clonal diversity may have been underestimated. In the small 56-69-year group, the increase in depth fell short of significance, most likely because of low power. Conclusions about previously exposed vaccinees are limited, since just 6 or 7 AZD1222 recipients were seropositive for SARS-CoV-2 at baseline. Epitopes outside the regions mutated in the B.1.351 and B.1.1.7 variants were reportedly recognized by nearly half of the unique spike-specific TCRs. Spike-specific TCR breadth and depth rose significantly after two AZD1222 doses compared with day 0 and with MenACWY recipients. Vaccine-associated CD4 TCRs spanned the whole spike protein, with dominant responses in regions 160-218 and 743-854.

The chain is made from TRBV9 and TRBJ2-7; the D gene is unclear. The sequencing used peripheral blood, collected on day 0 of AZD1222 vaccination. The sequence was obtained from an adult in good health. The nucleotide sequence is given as TGTGCCAGCAGCGTAGCAAAGGGTGTTTGTAGGGTCACCTACGAGCAGTACTTC. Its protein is CASSVAKGVCRVTYEQYF.